The 14 T cell receptor beta chains below were found in one sample sequenced in a study of T cells in localized non-small cell lung cancer (dated by TCRdb to the early 2020s). Library construction relied on the immunoSEQ multiplex PCR assay. Here the immuneACCESS table is served through TCRdb, limited to in-frame sequences with V and J called. Missing clones are a known gap in these copies; in checked studies unresolved V genes cover under half, and the rest lacks a known reason. This sample comprises about 3,300 clones, about 35% of them detected only once. The ten largest clones capture approximately 9% of the sample. Sequencing was performed on lung tumor tissue, taken before any cancer treatment. The source is a female donor at least 60 years old with stage I lung adenocarcinoma.

This clone was picked up a small number of times. The chain has TRBV10-2 and TRBJ2-7; D gene uncertain. CDR1 WSHSY and CDR2 SAAADI come from the germline V gene. V lost 3 bases to trimming and J lost 7 bases, with 13 bases between them. CDR3 length: 13 residues. For the CDR3, the DNA is TGCGCCAGCAGTGACCCCAGCCGTACAGAGCAGTACTTC. Protein sequence: CASSDPSRTEQYF.

The sample holds a few counts of this clone. The V gene is TRBV27, the J gene TRBJ2-1; 7 bases line up with TRBD2. The germline V gene encodes CDR1 MNHEY and CDR2 SMNVEV (reference sequence). CDR3 length equals 14 residues. V trimming: 6 bases; J trimming: 6 bases; junction bases outside the gene matches: 8. The DNA of the CDR3 is TGTGCCAGCAGAGGGGAGGGCGAGGGCAATGAGCAGTTCTTC. This encodes CASRGEGEGNEQFF.

The V call is TRBV6-8, the J call TRBJ1-1; no reliable D call. Germline assignment: CDR1 MNHGY and CDR2 SAAAGT. This CDR3 is 14 amino acids long. Trimming removed 5 bases at V and 4 bases at J, with 14 bases between. CDR3 sequence reads: CASSPQVLITEAFF. The CDR3 nucleotides are TGTGCCAGCAGTCCCCAGGTCCTTATCACTGAAGCTTTCTTT.

J is TRBJ2-7 and V is TRBV11-3; 7 bases agree with TRBD1. J was trimmed by 1 base and V by 4 bases; bases with no gene match: 4. Germline V gene sequence: CDR1 SGHNT, CDR2 YENEEA. CDR3 length: 14 amino acids. The CDR3 bases are TGTGCCAGCAGCTCGACAGGGCCTTCCTACGAGCAGTACTTC. Amino acids: CASSSTGPSYEQYF.

This chain connects TRBV30 to TRBJ1-1; D possibly corresponds to TRBD1 (5 bases). The V end lost 3 bases, the J end lost 1 base, and 15 bases lay between the germline ends. The germline gives CDR1 GTSNPN, CDR2 SVGIG (reference sequence). CDR3 length: 15 residues. Here the CDR3 DNA reads TGTGCCTGGAGCCTTGCGGGACTACCGAACACTGAAGCTTTCTTT. Its protein product is CAWSLAGLPNTEAFF. The variable domain in full, completed from reference TRBV30 and TRBJ1-1, reads SQTIHQWPATLVQPVGSPLSLECTVEGTSNPNLYWYRQAAGRGLQLLFYSVGIGQISSEVPQNLSASRPQDRQFILSSKKLLLSDSGFYLCAWSLAGLPNTEAFFGQGTRLTVV.

The chain links TRBV12-2 to TRBJ2-1; no check of the table's D call, TRBD2, against the DNA was made. TRBV12-2 is reported as a pseudogene. The CDR3 consists of 14 residues. In DNA, the CDR3 is TGTGCCAGTGCTCCTGCCCTAGCCACAATTGAGCAGTTCTTC. Protein: CASAPALATIEQFF.

In this sample, this clone turned up once. This chain uses TRBV5-1 with TRBJ2-3; D not certain. Germline V gene data show CDR1 as SGHRS and CDR2 as YFSETQ. V was pared by 1 base and J by 4 bases, with 10 bases between. This CDR3 region has 14 residues. The CDR3 DNA follows: TGCGCCAGCAGCTTGTTGACCGATTCAGATACGCAGTATTTT. Translation: CASSLLTDSDTQYF.

DNA of the CDR3: TGTGCCAGCTCACCAGACACCGAAGAGACCCAGTACTTC. This sequence encodes CASSPDTEETQYF. The chain employs TRBV18 and TRBJ2-5; D remains unclear. The CDR3 spans 13 residues. V lost 2 bases and J 3 bases, leaving 7 bases between the germline ends. From germline, CDR1 is KGHSH and CDR2 LQKENI.

In its sample, this clone ranks as large. V is TRBV28 and J is TRBJ2-7; 9 positions agree with TRBD1. V dropped 4 bases and J dropped 4; count of bases not matched to a gene: 14. The CDR3 extends over 17 amino acids. Per germline, CDR1 MDHEN and CDR2 SYDVKM. CDR3 sequence (DNA): TGTGCCAGCAGTTCACTCCGGGTTGGGACAGGGCTTTACGAGCAGTACTTC. Translating it yields CASSSLRVGTGLYEQYF.

The rearrangement uses TRBV15 and TRBJ2-7, with 9 bases identical to TRBD1. V lost 3 bases and J lost 3; bases outside the gene matches: 6. Per the germline V gene, CDR1 is LNHNV and CDR2 is YYDKDF (reference sequence). The CDR3 sequence is 15 residues long. In nucleotides, the CDR3 is TGTGCCACCAGCAGGAAACAGGGGGCAGACTACGAGCAGTACTTC. This gives the protein CATSRKQGADYEQYF.

This clone came up a few times. This rearrangement joins TRBV9 to TRBJ1-2; 7 bases are shared with TRBD1. Per germline, CDR1 SGDLS and CDR2 YYNGEE. The junction had 11 bases not matched to a gene; V was cut back by 6 bases and J by 3 bases. CDR3 length: 15 amino acids. This chain's CDR3 is CASTQSDRDDYGYTF. The CDR3, as DNA: TGTGCCAGCACTCAAAGCGACAGGGATGACTATGGCTACACCTTC. Based on the CDR3 plus reference TRBV9 and TRBJ1-2, the full variable domain is DSGVTQTPKHLITATGQRVTLRCSPRSGDLSVYWYQQSLDQGLQFLIQYYNGEERAKGNILERFSAQQFPDLHSELNLSSLELGDSALYFCASTQSDRDDYGYTFGSGTRLTVV.

This clone was counted between two and nine times. This rearrangement joins TRBV11-3 to TRBJ2-7; a possible D gene is TRBD2 (5 bases). CDR1 and CDR2 (germline): SGHNT, YENEEA. V lost 3 bases to trimming and J lost 3 bases, with 15 bases between them. This CDR3 has 15 amino acids. Here the CDR3 DNA reads TGTGCCAGCAGCTTGAAAGGCGGCCGGGGCTACGAGCAGTACTTC. Its protein product is CASSLKGGRGYEQYF.

This chain uses TRBV19 with TRBJ1-5, with 9 bases fitting TRBD1. Germline V lookup: CDR1 LNHDA, CDR2 SQIVND (reference sequence). CDR3 length equals 15 residues. Germline trimming cut 5 bases from V and 2 bases from J; bases unmatched to any gene: 4. The CDR3 reads CASSYRGPGNQPQHF. In DNA form, the CDR3 reads TGTGCCAGTAGTTACAGGGGGCCGGGCAATCAGCCCCAGCATTTT. The full variable domain, with the rest looked up from reference TRBV19 and TRBJ1-5, is DGGITQSPKYLFRKEGQNVTLSCEQNLNHDAMYWYRQDPGQGLRLIYYSQIVNDFQKGDIAEGYSVSREKKESFPLTVTSAQKNPTAFYLCASSYRGPGNQPQHFGDGTRLSIL.

This sequence joins TRBV15 and TRBJ2-3; a possible D gene is TRBD1 (6 bases). The CDR3 is 16 residues long. Germline values: CDR1 LNHNV, CDR2 YYDKDF (reference sequence). V was clipped by 5 bases and J by 0 bases, with 15 bases between them. CDR3 protein: CATSRRTGGSTDTQYF. In DNA form, the CDR3 reads TGTGCCACCAGCCGCCGGACTGGGGGCAGCACAGATACGCAGTATTTT. The whole variable domain, remainder taken from reference TRBV15 and TRBJ2-3, is DAMVIQNPRYQVTQFGKPVTLSCSQTLNHNVMYWYQQKSSQAPKLLFHYYDKDFNNEADTPDNFQSRRPNTSFCFLDIRSPGLGDTAMYLCATSRRTGGSTDTQYFGPGTRLTVL.